This T cell receptor beta chain emerged from a study of blood T cell repertoires in COVID-19. This clone was found many times. The CDR3 is 18 amino acids. As handled by the study authors: Reference gene primer amplification gave estimated nucleated cell counts. The data were produced by immunoSEQ multiplex PCR, yet TCRdb's version contains in-frame clones alone and is incomplete. V, J and clone size are those of that table, while D and trimming were read from the DNA. The sample holds about 87,000 clones, about 80% seen once. V gene TRBV21-1 combines with J gene TRBJ1-5; the tabulated D call, TRBD1, remains unverified against the DNA. TRBV21-1 is termed a pseudogene. The origin of this receptor is a woman aged 45-59 years with acute or convalescent COVID-19. The source material was peripheral blood. This CDR3 is CASSKVGPGEYSNQPQHF. CDR3 in DNA: TGTGCCAGCAGCAAAGTTGGGCCCGGCGAATATAGCAATCAGCCCCAGCATTTT.